Listed below are T cell receptor beta chains from one sample, sequenced in a study of human T cells and chemical hapten exposure. From the RACE reads, TCRdb called clonotypes with MiXCR, one entry per CDR3 protein. The sample shows 150,000 to 200,000 distinct CDR3 sequences, more than 12% of them seen only once. Sequenced material: whole blood, taken in connection with sensitization to the hapten diphenylcyclopropenone (DPC). These receptor sequences come from a woman aged 25-40 years with alopecia areata. Some clones in this sample may be carry-over from other donors' samples. CDR3s include the opening cysteine and the closing phenylalanine or tryptophan. A D gene is named only where the DNA matches it firmly. Clone size is shown for a subset of rows, as once, few, many or a class of expanded clone.

D gene | clone size | J gene | V gene | CDR3 length | CDR3 protein | CDR3 DNA
TRBD1 | - | TRBJ1-2 | TRBV18 | 15 | CASSPGGTAQYGYTF | TGTGCCAGCTCCCCTGGGGGGACAGCGCAATATGGCTACACCTTC
- | many | TRBJ1-4 | TRBV27 | 14 | CASSWAATNEKLFF | TGTGCCAGCAGTTGGGCGGCAACTAATGAAAAACTGTTTTTT
TRBD2 | - | TRBJ2-1 | TRBV7-3 | 19 | CASSAGLAGGPSSYNEQFF | TGTGCCAGCAGCGCGGGACTAGCGGGGGGCCCCAGCTCCTACAATGAGCAGTTCTTC
- | few | TRBJ2-7 | TRBV6-2/TRBV6-3 | 13 | CASSYSTDYEQYF | TGTGCCAGCAGTTACTCAACAGACTACGAGCAGTACTTC
TRBD2 | many | TRBJ2-2 | TRBV20-1 | 14 | CSATYSGGAGELFF | TGCAGTGCTACATACAGCGGGGGTGCCGGGGAGCTGTTTTTT
- | - | TRBJ1-3 | TRBV5-1 | 13 | CASSSAIGNTIYF | TGCGCCAGCAGCTCCGCGATTGGAAACACCATATATTTT
- | - | TRBJ1-1 | TRBV24-1 | 15 | CATKSRELLNTEAFF | TGTGCCACCAAGAGCAGGGAGTTGCTGAACACTGAAGCTTTCTTT
- | many | TRBJ1-1 | TRBV12-3/TRBV12-4 | 16 | CASSFRAGVTNTEAFF | TGTGCCAGCAGTTTTCGGGCAGGGGTCACGAACACTGAAGCTTTCTTT
- | many | TRBJ2-2 | TRBV6-2/TRBV6-3 | 13 | CASSRLGTGELFF | TGTGCCAGCAGTCGACTTGGCACCGGGGAGCTGTTTTTT
- | - | TRBJ1-1 | TRBV25-1 | 15 | CASSEPERGDTEAFF | TGTGCCAGCAGTGAACCCGAACGGGGGGACACTGAAGCTTTCTTT
- | few | TRBJ2-2 | TRBV18 | 17 | CASSPLYRGVGPGELFF | TGTGCCAGCTCACCACTTTATAGGGGTGTTGGACCCGGGGAGCTGTTTTTT
TRBD2 | - | TRBJ2-7 | TRBV5-5 | 15 | CASSLVPGGSYEQYF | TGTGCCAGCAGCTTGGTACCGGGGGGCTCCTACGAGCAGTACTTC
- | - | TRBJ1-5 | TRBV12-3/TRBV12-4 | 15 | CASSFGRGIWQPQHF | TGTGCCAGCAGTTTTGGCAGGGGTATTTGGCAGCCCCAGCATTTT
- | - | TRBJ2-2 | TRBV2 | 14 | CASIGGTNTGELFF | TGTGCCAGCATTGGGGGGACGAACACCGGGGAGCTGTTTTTT
- | many | TRBJ1-4 | TRBV19 | 14 | CASSIDRWFEKLFF | TGTGCCAGTAGTATCGACAGGTGGTTTGAAAAACTGTTTTTT
- | - | TRBJ2-3 | TRBV4-3 | 14 | CASSQELAVDTQYF | TGCGCCAGCAGCCAAGAATTAGCTGTCGATACGCAGTATTTT
TRBD2 | many | TRBJ2-7 | TRBV12-3/TRBV12-4 | 13 | CASSFSGSYEQYF | TGTGCCAGCAGTTTCAGCGGGAGCTACGAGCAGTACTTC
- | few | TRBJ1-1 | TRBV5-1 | 15 | CASSLVGLAGTEAFF | TGCGCCAGCAGCTTGGTAGGACTGGCAGGGACTGAAGCTTTCTTT
- | many | TRBJ2-7 | TRBV27 | 14 | CASSKGHPLGEQYF | TGTGCCAGCAGTAAGGGACACCCCCTAGGGGAGCAGTACTTC
- | - | TRBJ2-6 | TRBV30 | 13 | CAWTGEGANVLTF | TGTGCCTGGACAGGGGAAGGGGCCAACGTCCTGACTTTC
TRBD2 | few | TRBJ2-1 | TRBV6-1 | 14 | CASRGTSGGLEQFF | TGTGCCAGCAGGGGGACTAGCGGGGGATTAGAGCAGTTCTTC
- | many | TRBJ1-2 | TRBV29-1 | 11 | CSVGQIYGYTF | TGCAGCGTTGGACAAATCTATGGCTACACCTTC
- | - | TRBJ2-3 | TRBV27 | 11 | CASRLGFAQYF | TGTGCCAGCAGACTAGGTTTTGCGCAGTATTTT
- | - | TRBJ2-5 | TRBV4-3 | 16 | CASSQDLRRSGETQYF | TGCGCCAGCAGCCAAGATCTCCGTCGGTCCGGAGAGACCCAGTACTTC
- | few | TRBJ2-1 | TRBV6-5 | 14 | CASSTFTEYNEQFF | TGTGCCAGCAGTACCTTTACAGAGTACAATGAGCAGTTCTTC
TRBD2 | many | TRBJ2-1 | TRBV6-2/TRBV6-3 | 17 | CASSYSGTSGRNNEQFF | TGTGCCAGCAGTTACTCAGGGACTAGCGGTAGGAACAATGAGCAGTTCTTC
- | many | TRBJ1-5 | TRBV2 | 14 | CASSGLTTDQPQHF | TGTGCCAGCAGTGGTCTTACCACTGATCAGCCCCAGCATTTT
TRBD1 | few | TRBJ1-6 | TRBV6-2/TRBV6-3 | 15 | CASSYMTGSNSSLHF | TGTGCCAGCAGTTATATGACAGGGTCGAATTCATCCCTCCACTTT
TRBD2 | few | TRBJ2-7 | TRBV7-9 | 15 | CASTTGGRGTYEQYF | TGTGCCAGCACCACCGGCGGGCGGGGGACCTACGAGCAGTACTTC
- | once | TRBJ1-2 | TRBV21-1 | 14 | CVSSTWTGVNGYTF | TGTGTCAGCAGCACGTGGACAGGGGTAAATGGCTACACCTTC
- | many | TRBJ1-5 | TRBV5-4 | 12 | CASSQDSQPQHF | TGTGCCAGCAGCCAGGACAGTCAGCCCCAGCATTTT
- | - | TRBJ2-7 | TRBV4-3 | 15 | CASSQDRDSSDEQYF | TGCGCCAGCAGCCAAGATAGGGACTCTTCGGACGAGCAGTACTTC
- | - | TRBJ2-2 | TRBV7-3 | 12 | CASSSNSGELFF | TGTGCCAGCAGCTCCAACTCTGGGGAGCTGTTTTTT
- | few | TRBJ2-3 | TRBV29-1 | 11 | CSVRLGDTQYF | TGCAGCGTTCGGCTAGGGGATACGCAGTATTTT
- | - | TRBJ1-1 | TRBV20-1 | 14 | CSARGGDMNTEAFF | TGCAGTGCTAGAGGTGGTGATATGAACACTGAAGCTTTCTTT